Shown below are 27 T cell receptor beta chains from a single sample sequenced in a study of T cells in Graves' hyperthyroidism and ophthalmopathy. TCR beta CDR3 regions were amplified from RNA. The HTBI set primed first-round TCR CDR3 RT-PCR. TCRdb processed the multiplex PCR reads anew with MiXCR; each CDR3 protein has one entry. This sample has 600,000 or so distinct CDR3 sequences; around 15% occur once, and the top ten carry under 15%. What was sequenced was blood. The receptors stem from a woman in her fifties or sixties with Graves' ophthalmopathy.

This clonotype has a handful of counts. The CDR3 here is CASSLQDRQETQYF. DNA of the CDR3: TGTGCCAGCAGCTTACAGGACAGACAAGAGACCCAGTACTTC. The rearrangement uses TRBV5-6 and TRBJ2-5, with D perhaps matching TRBD1 (6 bases). This CDR3 region has 14 residues. Trimming shortened V by 2 bases and J by 2 bases, and 10 bases separated the two germline ends. Germline CDR1 SGHDT, CDR2 YYEEEE.

This chain links TRBV4-3 with TRBJ1-6, with 9 positions matching TRBD1. CDR3 size: 17 residues. CDR1 LGHNA and CDR2 YSLEER come from the germline V gene. Trimming removed 4 bases from V and 9 bases from J; junction bases left unmatched: 13. CDR3 residues: CASSPGGQGHLSSPLHF. The CDR3 DNA is TGCGCCAGCAGCCCAGGGGGACAGGGTCATTTGAGTTCACCCCTCCACTTT.

This clonotype came up many times. The chain is built from TRBV20-1 and TRBJ2-7; 13 bases match TRBD2. Germline CDR1 DFQATT, CDR2 SNEGSKA (reference sequence). The V gene end was trimmed by 1 base and the J gene end by 4 bases; junction bases not matched to a gene: 4. CDR3 length: 15 amino acids. The CDR3 region is CSARGWTSGSYEQYF. The DNA for the CDR3 is TGCAGTGCTAGAGGATGGACTAGCGGGAGTTACGAGCAGTACTTC.

This clonotype occurred many times. V and J are TRBV7-9 and TRBJ2-7; D unresolved. The CDR3 consists of 14 residues. The germline CDR1 and CDR2 sequences are SEHNR and FQNEAQ (reference sequence). Deletions cut 3 bases from V and 0 bases from J, with 9 bases between. CDR3 sequence (DNA): TGTGCCAGCAGCTTGGATCATAGCTCCTACGAGCAGTACTTC. This encodes CASSLDHSSYEQYF.

This clonotype was counted many times. J is TRBJ1-2 and V is TRBV2; TRBD1 is a possible D gene (5 bases). Trimming stripped 7 bases from V and 1 base from J, with 16 bases between. The CDR3 consists of 15 residues. The V gene's germline CDR1 is SNHLY and CDR2 FYNNEI. The CDR3 DNA follows: TGTGCCAGCACCCTGGGCACAGGATTTAACTATGGCTACACCTTC. Amino acid sequence: CASTLGTGFNYGYTF.

This clonotype appeared a few times. The genes are TRBV20-1 and TRBJ1-5, with 11 bases matching TRBD1. The CDR3 is 16 amino acids. CDR1 and CDR2 (germline): DFQATT, SNEGSKA (reference sequence). V shed 3 bases, J shed 3 bases, and the junction held 7 bases outside the gene matches. CDR3 loop: CSASSGTGGPNQPQHF. The CDR3 DNA reads as TGCAGTGCTAGTTCTGGGACAGGGGGTCCCAATCAGCCCCAGCATTTT.

Ten or more counts support this clonotype. This chain uses TRBV2 with TRBJ1-5, with unresolved D. Trimming took 7 bases from V and 0 from J, leaving 7 bases between them. This CDR3 comprises 13 residues. Germline-derived CDR1 and CDR2 are SNHLY and FYNNEI. The CDR3 is CASKQFSNQPQHF. CDR3 coding DNA: TGTGCCAGCAAGCAGTTTAGCAATCAGCCCCAGCATTTT.

This clonotype was found many times. The CDR3 protein is CASSTGQIYGYTF. The CDR3 bases are TGTGCCAGCTCAACGGGACAGATATATGGCTACACCTTC. V usage is TRBV18 and J usage is TRBJ1-2; 7 bases are a match to TRBD1. The CDR3 has 13 residues. The germline CDR1 and CDR2 sequences are KGHSH and LQKENI. With 5 bases clipped from V and 5 bases from J, the junction kept 5 bases outside the gene matches. The full variable domain, rest sourced from reference TRBV18 and TRBJ1-2, is NAGVMQNPRHLVRRRGQEARLRCSPMKGHSHVYWYRQLPEEGLKFMVYLQKENIIDESGMPKERFSAEFPKEGPSILRIQQVVRGDSAAYFCASSTGQIYGYTFGSGTRLTVV.

J is TRBJ2-1 and V is TRBV20-1; 8 bases map to TRBD1. CDR1 and CDR2 (germline): DFQATT, SNEGSKA (reference sequence). The CDR3 is 15 amino acids. With 2 bases clipped from V and 13 bases from J, the junction kept 16 bases outside the gene matches. The CDR3 region has the DNA TGCAGTGCTAGATTCTATCAGGGGGCTCAGCGGGTACAGTTCTTC. Its protein is CSARFYQGAQRVQFF.

The chain employs TRBV29-1 and TRBJ1-2; 7 positions agree with TRBD1. This CDR3 has 13 residues. Germline V gene data show CDR1 as SQVTM and CDR2 as ANQGSEA. V lost 7 bases and J lost 4; bases outside the gene matches: 9. For the CDR3, the DNA is TGCAGCGGTCGGACAGGCCGTTCCTATGGCTACACCTTC. Protein sequence: CSGRTGRSYGYTF.

The table lists this clonotype with many counts. The chain uses TRBV2 and TRBJ2-1; TRBD2 is a possible D gene (6 bases). Germline assignment: CDR1 SNHLY and CDR2 FYNNEI. The CDR3 runs to 15 residues. V gave up 4 bases and J gave up 5 bases, with 15 bases separating them. The CDR3 DNA follows: TGTGCCAGCAGTGTAGTGCAGGGAGGCAACAATGAGCAGTTCTTC. Its translation is CASSVVQGGNNEQFF.

Many counts were recorded for this clonotype. The gene calls are TRBV30 and TRBJ1-6; 7 bases align to TRBD1. V shed 4 bases and J 10 bases; nucleotides not matched to a gene: 13. The CDR3 runs 15 residues. The germline V gene encodes CDR1 GTSNPN and CDR2 SVGIG (reference sequence). The chain's CDR3 is CAWTAGGRSDSPLHF. DNA of the CDR3: TGTGCCTGGACAGCAGGGGGTCGTTCCGACTCACCCCTCCACTTT.

This clonotype was picked up many times. The chain links TRBV11-2 to TRBJ2-1; D ambiguous. V was pared by 1 base and J by 5 bases, with 12 bases between. Germline assignment: CDR1 SGHAT and CDR2 FQNNGV. The CDR3 is 15 residues long. The chain's CDR3 is CASSLAATRHNEQFF. For the CDR3, the DNA is TGTGCCAGCAGCTTAGCCGCGACTCGACACAATGAGCAGTTCTTC.

The J gene is TRBJ1-2, the V gene TRBV7-9; 9 nucleotides line up with TRBD1. CDR3 size: 15 residues. The junction had 9 bases not matched to a gene; V was cut back by 3 bases and J by 7 bases. From germline, CDR1 is SEHNR and CDR2 FQNEAQ (reference sequence). Here the CDR3 reads CASSFSLGQGLGYTF. CDR3 in DNA: TGTGCCAGCAGCTTTTCTTTGGGACAGGGACTTGGCTACACCTTC.

In nucleotides, the CDR3 is TGCAGCGCGGGGGTCCTTACGTCTGGGGGAGGGGATGGCTACACCTTC. This gives the protein CSAGVLTSGGGDGYTF. This sequence joins TRBV29-1 and TRBJ1-2; the D gene is possibly TRBD1 (5 bases). The ends were cut back, 7 bases at V and 6 bases at J, with 27 bases in the middle. The length of the CDR3 is 16 residues. CDR1 and CDR2 from the germline V gene are SQVTM and ANQGSEA.

This clonotype was picked up one time. This rearrangement joins TRBV20-1 to TRBJ2-2; the match to TRBD1 covers 8 bases. Germline V lookup: CDR1 DFQATT, CDR2 SNEGSKA (reference sequence). With V trimmed by 6 bases and J by 6 bases, 9 bases remained unmatched. The CDR3 spans 14 residues. CDR3 in amino acids: CSASTGGFSGELFF. CDR3 sequence (DNA): TGCAGTGCAAGTACAGGGGGTTTCTCCGGGGAGCTGTTTTTT.

This chain connects TRBV7-9 to TRBJ2-4; 13 nucleotides align to TRBD2. The germline gives CDR1 SEHNR, CDR2 FQNEAQ (reference sequence). V lost 1 base and J lost 1; bases outside the gene matches: 1. This CDR3 region has 17 residues. As DNA, the CDR3 is TGTGCCAGCAGCTTAGGGACTAGCGGGAGTGCCAAAAACATTCAGTACTTC. It is translated as CASSLGTSGSAKNIQYF.

The table lists this clonotype with many counts. V and J are TRBV20-1 and TRBJ2-5; 7 bases match TRBD1. CDR3 length: 15 amino acids. Germline V lookup: CDR1 DFQATT, CDR2 SNEGSKA (reference sequence). The V gene end was trimmed by 0 bases and the J gene end by 2 bases; junction bases not matched to a gene: 6. The CDR3 DNA is TGCAGTGCTAGAGACGTAGGGACAGTACAAGAGACCCAGTACTTC. Protein sequence: CSARDVGTVQETQYF.

This clonotype was found a few times. The gene calls are TRBV20-1 and TRBJ2-5, with TRBD1 matching over 8 bases. Germline V CDR1 and CDR2: DFQATT, SNEGSKA (reference sequence). This CDR3 region has 15 residues. The V and J ends lost 6 bases and 5 bases, in that order; junction bases with no gene match: 14. The CDR3: CSAQNRTGTTETQYF. In nucleotides, the CDR3 is TGCAGTGCCCAAAACAGGACAGGGACGACGGAGACCCAGTACTTC.

To note about this clonotype: Its ends do not fully match the called genes, so a read error is possible. The genes are TRBV11-2 and TRBJ2-7, with TRBD1 matching 7 bases. Germline values: CDR1 SGHAT, CDR2 FQNNGV. The CDR3 is 15 residues long. CDR3 region: CASSYTHRGLGEQCF. CDR3 bases: TGTGCCAGCAGCTACACACACAGGGGATTAGGCGAGCAGTGCTTC.

This clonotype has just a few counts. The V call is TRBV5-5, the J call TRBJ1-5, with D unresolved. The CDR3 runs to 16 residues. The germline V gene encodes CDR1 SGHKS and CDR2 YYEKEE (reference sequence). The V end was cut by 1 base, the J end by 4 bases, with 15 bases between. CDR3 nucleotides: TGTGCCAGCAGCTTGCGTCAATTTGGAGGGAATCAGCCCCAGCATTTT. As protein: CASSLRQFGGNQPQHF.

The rearrangement uses TRBV15 and TRBJ2-7; 12 positions match TRBD2. Trimming took 4 bases from V and 5 from J; bases not matched to a gene: 6. The CDR3 covers 15 residues. The germline CDR1 and CDR2 sequences are LNHNV and YYDKDF (reference sequence). For the CDR3, the DNA is TGTGCCACCAGCACAAGGACTAGCGGGAAAAACGAGCAGTACTTC. Residues: CATSTRTSGKNEQYF.

This clonotype has just a few counts. The genes are TRBV12-3 or TRBV12-4 and TRBJ1-1; no definite D call. V dropped 11 bases and J dropped 1 base, with 17 bases sitting between them. The CDR3 spans 14 residues. The CDR3 spells CAGVNGPTNTEAFF. The CDR3 coding sequence is TGTGCCGGCGTTAATGGGCCGACGAACACTGAAGCTTTCTTT.

This clonotype has a count of ten or more. V is TRBV4-3 and J is TRBJ2-1; possible D gene TRBD1, 5 bases. This CDR3 contains 15 residues. With 0 bases removed from V and 6 bases from J, the gap between germline ends came to 12 bases. The germline V gene encodes CDR1 LGHNA and CDR2 YSLEER. The CDR3 sequence is CASSQEGARSNEQFF. CDR3 DNA: TGCGCCAGCAGCCAAGAAGGGGCGCGTAGCAATGAGCAGTTCTTC.

This clonotype was observed many times. J is TRBJ2-2 and V is TRBV5-1; D is unclear. The CDR3 consists of 17 residues. V lost 2 bases and J 1 base, leaving 15 bases between the germline ends. Germline V gene data show CDR1 as SGHRS and CDR2 as YFSETQ. The CDR3 protein is CASSFRISDMNTGELFF. The DNA of the CDR3 is TGCGCCAGCAGCTTCCGAATCTCCGACATGAACACCGGGGAGCTGTTTTTT.

The chain carries TRBV10-3 and TRBJ2-2, with D maybe TRBD2 (6 bases). Germline V gene lookup returns CDR1 ENHRY and CDR2 SYGVKD. This CDR3 spans 18 amino acids. V shed 3 bases and J shed 5 bases, with 22 bases lying between them. The CDR3 DNA reads as TGTGCCATCAGTGATAAGAGTACGGGAGCGGTGGATACCGGGGAGCTGTTTTTT. Protein: CAISDKSTGAVDTGELFF.

This clonotype occurred many times. Compared with germline, one end of the junction differs, possibly owing to a read error. The chain has TRBV12-3 or TRBV12-4 and TRBJ1-5; D is perhaps TRBD1 (5 bases). The CDR3 has 13 residues. CDR3 loop: CASSLAGNQPQHF. CDR3 sequence (DNA): TGTGCCAGCAGCTTAGCAGGGAATCAGCCCCAGCATTTT.